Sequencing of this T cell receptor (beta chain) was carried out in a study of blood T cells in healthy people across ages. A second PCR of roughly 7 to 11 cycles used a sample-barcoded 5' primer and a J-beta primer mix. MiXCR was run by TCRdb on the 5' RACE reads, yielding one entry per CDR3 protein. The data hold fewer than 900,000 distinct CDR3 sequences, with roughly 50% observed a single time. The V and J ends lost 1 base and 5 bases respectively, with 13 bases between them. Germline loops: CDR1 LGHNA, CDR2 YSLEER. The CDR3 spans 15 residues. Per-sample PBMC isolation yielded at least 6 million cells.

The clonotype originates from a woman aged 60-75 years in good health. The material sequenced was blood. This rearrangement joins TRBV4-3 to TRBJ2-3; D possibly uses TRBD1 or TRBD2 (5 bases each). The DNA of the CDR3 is TGCGCCAGCAGCCAAGGAACAGGCGCGGGAGATACGCAGTATTTT. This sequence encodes CASSQGTGAGDTQYF.